Listed below are T cell receptor beta chains from one sample, sequenced in a study of blood T cell repertoires in COVID-19. This table comes from immunoSEQ multiplex PCR, and its TCRdb copy is limited to in-frame clones, with some not included. Of about 240,000 clones in the sample, approximately 86% were seen once. The specimen sequenced was PBMCs or T cells enriched from blood (not recorded which). The receptors here all came from a woman aged 35 to 49 with acute COVID-19. Both conserved end residues are part of each CDR3. The order of the fields is CDR3 length, D gene, V gene, clone size, J gene, CDR3 DNA, CDR3 protein. D genes are given only for firm matches. Size is omitted from some rows. Given values are once, few, many or a class for expanded clones.

CDR3 length: 13
D gene: .
V gene: TRBV7-9
clone size: .
J gene: TRBJ1-1
CDR3 DNA: TGTGCCAGCAGCTCACCGGGGGTCACTGAAGCTTTCTTT
CDR3 protein: CASSSPGVTEAFF

CDR3 length: 14
D gene: .
V gene: TRBV11-3
clone size: .
J gene: TRBJ2-7
CDR3 DNA: TGTGCCAGCAGCTTAGCGGGAGTCGCCTACGAGCAGTACTTC
CDR3 protein: CASSLAGVAYEQYF

CDR3 length: 16
D gene: TRBD2
V gene: TRBV11-3
clone size: many
J gene: TRBJ2-5
CDR3 DNA: TGTGCCAGCAGCCTCAGGACTAGCGGGAGTGTAGAGACCCAGTACTTC
CDR3 protein: CASSLRTSGSVETQYF

CDR3 length: 15
D gene: .
V gene: TRBV9
clone size: .
J gene: TRBJ1-4
CDR3 DNA: TGTGCCAGCAGCGTTGGGTTACAGACTAATGAAAAACTGTTTTTT
CDR3 protein: CASSVGLQTNEKLFF

CDR3 length: 16
D gene: TRBD2
V gene: TRBV3-1/TRBV3-2
clone size: .
J gene: TRBJ2-2
CDR3 DNA: TGTGCCAGCAGAACCGGGACTAGCGGGAACACCGGGGAGCTGTTTTTT
CDR3 protein: CASRTGTSGNTGELFF

CDR3 length: 14
D gene: .
V gene: TRBV2
clone size: .
J gene: TRBJ1-3
CDR3 DNA: TGTGCCAGCAGAGCCGGGACTACTGGAAACACCATATATTTT
CDR3 protein: CASRAGTTGNTIYF

CDR3 length: 16
D gene: TRBD2
V gene: TRBV7-6
clone size: .
J gene: TRBJ2-2
CDR3 DNA: TGTGCCAGCAGCCTAGGGCTAGCGGGAGGCAACGGGGAGCTGTTTTTT
CDR3 protein: CASSLGLAGGNGELFF

CDR3 length: 15
D gene: .
V gene: TRBV6-1
clone size: .
J gene: TRBJ2-1
CDR3 DNA: TGTGCCAGCAGTAGGGGGGGAGGGCCAGTCAATGAGCAGTTCTTC
CDR3 protein: CASSRGGGPVNEQFF

CDR3 length: 19
D gene: .
V gene: TRBV3-1/TRBV3-2
clone size: .
J gene: TRBJ2-3
CDR3 DNA: TGTGCCAGCAGCCAAGAGGGGACAGGGATTAGCGGGAGCGCAGATACGCAGTATTTT
CDR3 protein: CASSQEGTGISGSADTQYF

CDR3 length: 15
D gene: TRBD1
V gene: TRBV12-5
clone size: .
J gene: TRBJ1-5
CDR3 DNA: TGTGCTAGTGGTTTGGTTGACAGGGATCATCAGCCCCAGCATTTT
CDR3 protein: CASGLVDRDHQPQHF

CDR3 length: 17
D gene: .
V gene: TRBV5-5
clone size: .
J gene: TRBJ1-2
CDR3 DNA: TGTGCCAGCAGCTTAGTACGAGGGGACACCTTTAACTATGGCTACACCTTC
CDR3 protein: CASSLVRGDTFNYGYTF

CDR3 length: 16
D gene: TRBD1
V gene: TRBV10-1
clone size: .
J gene: TRBJ2-1
CDR3 DNA: TGCGCCAGCAGTCCCGGGACAGGGTCCGTTAACAATGAGCAGTTCTTC
CDR3 protein: CASSPGTGSVNNEQFF

CDR3 length: 14
D gene: .
V gene: TRBV9
clone size: .
J gene: TRBJ2-3
CDR3 DNA: TGTGCCAGCAGCGTAGGACAGCCCCCAAATACGCAGTATTTT
CDR3 protein: CASSVGQPPNTQYF

CDR3 length: 16
D gene: TRBD2
V gene: TRBV7-6
clone size: .
J gene: TRBJ2-2
CDR3 DNA: TGTGCCAGCAGCCCTCTTGTCGGGAGGGACACCGGGGAGCTGTTTTTT
CDR3 protein: CASSPLVGRDTGELFF

CDR3 length: 16
D gene: .
V gene: TRBV11-3
clone size: .
J gene: TRBJ2-2
CDR3 DNA: TGTGCCAGCAGCCCCCGGGAAAAAACGAACACCGGGGAGCTGTTTTTT
CDR3 protein: CASSPREKTNTGELFF

CDR3 length: 16
D gene: TRBD2
V gene: TRBV5-1
clone size: .
J gene: TRBJ2-4
CDR3 DNA: TGCGCCAGCAGCTTGGATGGGGACTATATTAAAAACATTCAGTACTTC
CDR3 protein: CASSLDGDYIKNIQYF

CDR3 length: 14
D gene: .
V gene: TRBV27
clone size: .
J gene: TRBJ2-5
CDR3 DNA: TGTGCCAGCAGAAATAGTCTAGGGGCTTCAGTTACTTACTTC
CDR3 protein: CASRNSLGASVTYF

CDR3 length: 15
D gene: TRBD2
V gene: TRBV10-2
clone size: .
J gene: TRBJ2-5
CDR3 DNA: TGCGCCAGCTCCGGACTAGCGGGCTCCCAAGAGACCCAGTACTTC
CDR3 protein: CASSGLAGSQETQYF

CDR3 length: 15
D gene: TRBD2
V gene: TRBV6-5
clone size: .
J gene: TRBJ2-5
CDR3 DNA: TGTGCCAGCAATGTCGGGGGAGGGCCGGGAGAGACCCAGTACTTC
CDR3 protein: CASNVGGGPGETQYF

CDR3 length: 14
D gene: TRBD1
V gene: TRBV7-9
clone size: once
J gene: TRBJ2-2
CDR3 DNA: TGTGCCAGCAGCCCAGGGGGCGCCTCCGGGGAGCTGTTTTTT
CDR3 protein: CASSPGGASGELFF

CDR3 length: 14
D gene: TRBD1
V gene: TRBV3-1/TRBV3-2
clone size: .
J gene: TRBJ2-5
CDR3 DNA: TGTGCCAGCAGCCAAGATGCAGGGGGCCAGACCCAGTACTTC
CDR3 protein: CASSQDAGGQTQYF

CDR3 length: 12
D gene: .
V gene: TRBV10-1
clone size: few
J gene: TRBJ1-1
CDR3 DNA: TGCGCCAGCAGTGGAGTGAACACTGAAGCTTTCTTT
CDR3 protein: CASSGVNTEAFF

CDR3 length: 13
D gene: TRBD1
V gene: TRBV6-2/TRBV6-3
clone size: few
J gene: TRBJ1-1
CDR3 DNA: TGTGCCAGCAGTCAGGGGGTGGGCACTGAAGCTTTCTTT
CDR3 protein: CASSQGVGTEAFF

CDR3 length: 12
D gene: .
V gene: TRBV10-1
clone size: once
J gene: TRBJ2-7
CDR3 DNA: TGCGCCAGCAGTGAGCCCGGAGGTGGGCAGTACTTC
CDR3 protein: CASSEPGGGQYF

CDR3 length: 14
D gene: .
V gene: TRBV2
clone size: .
J gene: TRBJ2-1
CDR3 DNA: TGTGCCAGCAGTGCCTTGAGCTCCTACAATGAGCAGTTCTTC
CDR3 protein: CASSALSSYNEQFF

CDR3 length: 13
D gene: .
V gene: TRBV12-3/TRBV12-4
clone size: .
J gene: TRBJ1-2
CDR3 DNA: TGTGCCAGCAGTACTAGACCCCTCTATGGCTACACCTTC
CDR3 protein: CASSTRPLYGYTF

CDR3 length: 15
D gene: TRBD2
V gene: TRBV7-3
clone size: .
J gene: TRBJ2-3
CDR3 DNA: TGTGCCAGCAGCATAATAGCGGGGAACACAGATACGCAGTATTTT
CDR3 protein: CASSIIAGNTDTQYF

CDR3 length: 16
D gene: .
V gene: TRBV7-2
clone size: .
J gene: TRBJ2-2
CDR3 DNA: TGTGCCAGCAGCCCAACGAGGCTAGAGGGCACCGGGGAGCTGTTTTTT
CDR3 protein: CASSPTRLEGTGELFF

CDR3 length: 15
D gene: .
V gene: TRBV29-1
clone size: few
J gene: TRBJ2-7
CDR3 DNA: TGCAGCGCAGAGGGTGGCAGCTTGGGCTCCTACGAGCAGTACTTC
CDR3 protein: CSAEGGSLGSYEQYF

CDR3 length: 13
D gene: TRBD2
V gene: TRBV12-3/TRBV12-4
clone size: .
J gene: TRBJ2-7
CDR3 DNA: TGTGCCAGCTCGAATGGTGTAGCGGGCGAGCAGTACTTC
CDR3 protein: CASSNGVAGEQYF

CDR3 length: 18
D gene: TRBD2
V gene: TRBV24-1
clone size: .
J gene: TRBJ2-1
CDR3 DNA: TGTGCCACCAGTGATTTCAACCCGGCTAGCGGACCCACCGATGAGCAGTTCTTC
CDR3 protein: CATSDFNPASGPTDEQFF

CDR3 length: 15
D gene: .
V gene: TRBV20-1
clone size: .
J gene: TRBJ1-1
CDR3 DNA: TGCAGTGCTAGTTCAGTGCAGGGAGGATGGACTGAAGCTTTCTTT
CDR3 protein: CSASSVQGGWTEAFF

CDR3 length: 12
D gene: .
V gene: TRBV3-1/TRBV3-2
clone size: .
J gene: TRBJ2-7
CDR3 DNA: TGTGCCAGCAGCCAAGATCGTTACGAGCAGTACTTC
CDR3 protein: CASSQDRYEQYF

CDR3 length: 11
D gene: .
V gene: TRBV29-1
clone size: .
J gene: TRBJ2-5
CDR3 DNA: TGCAGCGCCGCGGAGGGGGAGACCCAGTACTTC
CDR3 protein: CSAAEGETQYF

CDR3 length: 15
D gene: .
V gene: TRBV10-3
clone size: once
J gene: TRBJ2-2
CDR3 DNA: TGTGCCATCAGTGGAGTGGGCCAGAACACCGGGGAGCTGTTTTTT
CDR3 protein: CAISGVGQNTGELFF

CDR3 length: 14
D gene: .
V gene: TRBV29-1
clone size: .
J gene: TRBJ2-1
CDR3 DNA: TGCAGCGTTGACCCAGGGTCCCAAACCAATGAGCAGTTCTTC
CDR3 protein: CSVDPGSQTNEQFF

CDR3 length: 17
D gene: TRBD2
V gene: TRBV2
clone size: .
J gene: TRBJ2-7
CDR3 DNA: TGTGCCAGCAGTGAATTGTTTAGCGGGAGTGGTTCCTACGAGCAGTACTTC
CDR3 protein: CASSELFSGSGSYEQYF

CDR3 length: 15
D gene: TRBD1
V gene: TRBV2
clone size: .
J gene: TRBJ2-7
CDR3 DNA: TGTGCCAGCAGACAATCCGGGACAGGGATCCACGAGCAGTACTTC
CDR3 protein: CASRQSGTGIHEQYF

CDR3 length: 12
D gene: .
V gene: TRBV18
clone size: .
J gene: TRBJ1-4
CDR3 DNA: TGTGCCAGCTCACCCGGAGATGAAAAACTGTTTTTT
CDR3 protein: CASSPGDEKLFF

CDR3 length: 15
D gene: TRBD2
V gene: TRBV5-8
clone size: .
J gene: TRBJ2-1
CDR3 DNA: TGTGCCAGCAGCTTGCGACTAGCGGGATGGGGTGAGCAGTTCTTC
CDR3 protein: CASSLRLAGWGEQFF

CDR3 length: 15
D gene: TRBD2
V gene: TRBV9
clone size: .
J gene: TRBJ2-5
CDR3 DNA: TGTGCCAGCAGCGCCGGGACTAGCTTAGAGGAGACCCAGTACTTC
CDR3 protein: CASSAGTSLEETQYF

CDR3 length: 19
D gene: TRBD1
V gene: TRBV19
clone size: .
J gene: TRBJ2-2
CDR3 DNA: TGTGCCAGTAGTACTGACAGGGCCAAACTTCAAATCGCTCCCGGGGAGCTGTTTTTT
CDR3 protein: CASSTDRAKLQIAPGELFF

CDR3 length: 17
D gene: .
V gene: TRBV21-1
clone size: .
J gene: TRBJ2-7
CDR3 DNA: TGTGCCAGCAGCAAAGATAAAGGAGGGATTTGCTCCTACGAGCAGTACTTC
CDR3 protein: CASSKDKGGICSYEQYF